Shown below are 13 T cell receptor beta chains from a single sample sequenced in a study of OX40 agonist ivuxolimab in advanced cancers. Libraries were prepared through the immunoSEQ multiplex PCR assay. TCRdb took this table from immuneACCESS and kept in-frame rearrangements with V and J called. Such tables lack part of the clones; where checked against another copy, unresolved V genes explain under half of the gap, and the rest is unexplained. A total of roughly 60,000 clones appear in this sample, roughly 83% of them only once. About 2.7% of the sample is in the top ten clones. The sequenced sample was CD4+ or CD8+ T cells sorted from blood, obtained in a trial of the OX40 agonist ivuxolimab. All receptors derive from an adult with an advanced solid tumor such as melanoma, head and neck, liver or kidney cancer.

The chain recombines TRBV2 with TRBJ2-2; D is perhaps TRBD1 or TRBD2 (7 bases each). This CDR3 is built from 15 residues. The V end lost 1 base, the J end lost 5 bases, and 11 bases lay between the germline ends. The germline CDR1 and CDR2 sequences are SNHLY and FYNNEI. CDR3 protein: CASSEGQGGTGELFF. The CDR3, as DNA: TGTGCCAGCAGTGAAGGGCAGGGGGGGACCGGGGAGCTGTTTTTT. Using reference TRBV2 and TRBJ2-2 for the parts outside the CDR3, the full variable domain is EPEVTQTPSHQVTQMGQEVILRCVPISNHLYFYWYRQILGQKVEFLVSFYNNEISEKSEIFDDQFSVERPDGSNFTLKIRSTKLEDSAMYFCASSEGQGGTGELFFGEGSRLTVL.

Concerning this clone itself: This sample also contains other DNA sequences that code for the same CDR3. The gene calls are TRBV5-1 and TRBJ2-1; 10 nucleotides agree with TRBD2. The V gene end was trimmed by 1 base and the J gene end by 7 bases; junction bases not matched to a gene: 5. CDR3 length: 15 residues. From germline, CDR1 is SGHRS and CDR2 YFSETQ. The DNA of the CDR3 is TGCGCCAGCAGCTTGTCACTAGCGGGGTGGAATGAGCAGTTCTTC. Translation gives CASSLSLAGWNEQFF.

This sequence joins TRBV5-1 and TRBJ2-1, with 7 nucleotides matching TRBD2. This CDR3 is built from 14 residues. The trim removed 9 bases at V and 5 bases at J, leaving 11 bases unmatched. Germline CDR1 and CDR2: SGHRS and YFSETQ. The CDR3 reads CATTMGGVDNEQFF. CDR3 nucleotide sequence: TGCGCCACCACGATGGGGGGGGTGGACAATGAGCAGTTCTTC. Full variable domain (outside the CDR3, taken from reference TRBV5-1 and TRBJ2-1): KAGVTQTPRYLIKTRGQQVTLSCSPISGHRSVSWYQQTPGQGLQFLFEYFSETQRNKGNFPGRFSGRQFSNSRSEMNVSTLELGDSALYLCATTMGGVDNEQFFGPGTRLTVL.

The chain combines TRBV2 with TRBJ2-2; no definite D call. Trimming took 0 bases from V and 6 from J, leaving 5 bases between them. This CDR3 has 13 amino acids. CDR1 is SNHLY, CDR2 FYNNEI, per germline. CDR3 region: CASSEAPAGELFF. The DNA for the CDR3 is TGTGCCAGCAGTGAAGCTCCGGCCGGGGAGCTGTTTTTT.

This chain uses TRBV19 with TRBJ1-2; 9 positions agree with TRBD1. There are 14 residues in the CDR3. Germline V gives CDR1 LNHDA, CDR2 SQIVND (reference sequence). V shed 4 bases, J shed 6 bases, and the junction held 6 bases outside the gene matches. CDR3 residues: CASSSQQGADGYTF. The CDR3 DNA reads TGTGCCAGTAGTAGCCAACAGGGGGCGGATGGCTACACCTTC.

The chain recombines TRBV10-3 with TRBJ1-2; 7 nucleotides agree with TRBD1. V lost 3 bases to trimming and J lost 3 bases; unmatched junction nucleotides: 7. CDR1 is ENHRY and CDR2 is SYGVKD in the germline V gene. The CDR3 is made up of 15 amino acids. CDR3 sequence (DNA): TGTGCCATCAGTGAACCTAGGGGGCGCGACTATGGCTACACCTTC. This codes for CAISEPRGRDYGYTF.

The chain recombines TRBV9 with TRBJ2-1, with D tentatively TRBD2 (6 bases). V gave up 2 bases and J gave up 8 bases, with 14 bases separating them. CDR1 SGDLS and CDR2 YYNGEE come from the germline V gene. The CDR3 extends over 14 amino acids. CDR3 sequence: CASSVGTSTYEQFF. CDR3 bases: TGTGCCAGCAGCGTGGGGACTTCCACATATGAGCAGTTCTTC.

Details on this clone: One end of the junction does not line up with germline, which may come from a read error. The V gene is TRBV7-7, the J gene TRBJ2-3; D is perhaps TRBD1 or TRBD2 (6 bases each). CDR3 length: 15 amino acids. Per germline, CDR1 SSHAT and CDR2 FNYEAQ (reference sequence). The CDR3 loop is CASSRTGDNTDTQYF. As DNA, the CDR3 is TGTGCTAGCAGTCGAACGGGGGACAACACAGATACGCAGTATTTT. Complete variable domain (other parts from reference TRBV7-7 and TRBJ2-3): GAGVSQSPRYKVTKRGQDVTLRCDPISSHATLYWYQQALGQGPEFLTYFNYEAQPDKSGLPSDRFSAERPEGSISTLTIQRTEQRDSAMYRCASSRTGDNTDTQYFGPGTRLTVL.

The chain has TRBV29-1 and TRBJ1-2; TRBD1 matches 7 bases. This CDR3 has 14 residues. Germline assignment: CDR1 SQVTM and CDR2 ANQGSEA. With 7 bases clipped from V and 7 bases from J, the junction kept 15 bases outside the gene matches. The CDR3 loop is CSAGQSIRGVGYTF. The CDR3 bases are TGCAGCGCGGGACAGTCAATCCGAGGGGTTGGCTACACCTTC.

This sequence joins TRBV5-6 and TRBJ2-1; D may be TRBD2 (6 bases). The CDR3 is 15 amino acids. Trimming removed 2 bases from V and 2 bases from J, with 11 bases in between. Germline CDR1 is SGHDT and CDR2 is YYEEEE. This CDR3 reads CASSFPGGTYNEQFF. In nucleotides, the CDR3 is TGTGCCAGCAGCTTCCCCGGCGGGACCTACAATGAGCAGTTCTTC.

J is TRBJ1-5 and V is TRBV11-3; D unclear. This CDR3 has 13 residues. Per the germline V gene, CDR1 is SGHNT and CDR2 is YENEEA. Trimming took 5 bases from V and 1 from J, leaving 6 bases between them. The CDR3 DNA follows: TGTGCCAGCAGCCCGGAAAGCAATCAGCCCCAGCATTTT. It translates to CASSPESNQPQHF. The full variable domain, with the rest looked up from reference TRBV11-3 and TRBJ1-5, is EAGVVQSPRYKIIEKKQPVAFWCNPISGHNTLYWYLQNLGQGPELLIRYENEEAVDDSQLPKDRFSAERLKGVDSTLKIQPAELGDSAVYLCASSPESNQPQHFGDGTRLSIL.

The rearrangement uses TRBV10-3 and TRBJ1-2; no clear D. The germline V gene encodes CDR1 ENHRY and CDR2 SYGVKD. The CDR3 spans 13 residues. The ends were cut back, 6 bases at V and 8 bases at J, with 16 bases in the middle. The CDR3 nucleotides are TGTGCCATCAGGTCCTCGGAGGTTAACGGCTACACCTTC. Its protein is CAIRSSEVNGYTF.

In this sample, this clone turned up once. This chain joins TRBV30 and TRBJ2-4, with a weak D call TRBD2 (6 bases). V lost 5 bases and J 1 base, leaving 18 bases between the germline ends. Per the germline V gene, CDR1 is GTSNPN and CDR2 is SVGIG (reference sequence). The CDR3 is 16 amino acids. The CDR3 sequence is CAWGGSGRVAKNIQYF. In DNA form, the CDR3 reads TGTGCCTGGGGGGGTAGCGGCCGGGTGGCCAAAAACATTCAGTACTTC.